This TCR beta chain was captured in a study of PD-L1 blockade in urothelial cancer. Germline CDR1 and CDR2: SNHLY and FYNNEI. CDR3 length equals 15 residues. V lost 5 bases to trimming and J lost 2 bases, with 15 bases between them. The repertoire was sequenced with immunoSEQ multiplex PCR; TCRdb's copy has only in-frame clones and lacks some. This sample has approximately 38,000 clones, with around 82% found just once. The clonotype comes from a man aged 60 to 75 with urothelial cancer. The sample consisted of PBMCs, taken around atezolizumab (anti-PD-L1) treatment. The chain joins TRBV2 to TRBJ1-1, with D possibly TRBD1 on 6 matching bases. The CDR3 nucleotides read TGTGCCAGCAGTTCTACAGGGTGGGGAAACACTGAAGCTTTCTTT. Protein sequence: CASSSTGWGNTEAFF.